A selection of T cell receptor beta chains follows, all from one sample in a study of OX40 agonist ivuxolimab in advanced cancers. Libraries were prepared by immunoSEQ multiplex PCR; TCRdb keeps only in-frame clonotypes and omits some of them. In the table there are more than 60,000 clones, 80% to 85% of which are singletons. The source material was CD4+ or CD8+ T cells sorted from blood, sampled in a trial of the OX40 agonist ivuxolimab. These TCRs come from an adult with an advanced solid tumor such as melanoma, head and neck, liver or kidney cancer. Both conserved end residues are trimmed from each CDR3.

j_gene,v_gene,CDR3aa
TRBJ1-6,TRBV28,ASSHGFYNSPLH
TRBJ2-7,TRBV9,ASSPWTALLRGQY
TRBJ1-1,TRBV19,ASSMGRNTEAF
TRBJ1-1,TRBV5-6,ASSSPNTEAF
TRBJ2-3,TRBV10-1,ATRSGSGTDTQY
TRBJ1-1,TRBV29-1,SVEVGGLNTEAF
TRBJ1-1,TRBV4-1,ASSQEWQGTEAF
TRBJ2-6,TRBV30,AWSVGGIAGANVLT
TRBJ1-2,TRBV30,AWSSGQAESGYT
TRBJ2-7,TRBV29-1,SAIPQRDSYEQY
TRBJ1-4,TRBV12-5,ASGLAQPPGSEKLF
TRBJ1-2,TRBV5-6,ASSFGWAGPVGYT
TRBJ1-5,TRBV7-8,ASSSDSRLRRPNQPQH
TRBJ2-7,TRBV7-9,ASSRGLYEQY
TRBJ2-1,TRBV27,ASNRRGSYNEQF
TRBJ2-7,TRBV7-1,ASSSPEPGPGSFFSPLDLYEQY
TRBJ1-1,TRBV5-1,ASSFDGGNTEAF
TRBJ2-7,TRBV9,ASSVTPWQSEQY
TRBJ2-3,TRBV19,ASSIRSGLAGTTDTQY
TRBJ1-2,TRBV2,ASREQGRDGYT
TRBJ2-5,TRBV7-2,ASSFRGQGETQY
TRBJ1-2,TRBV4-1,ASSQEGTINYGYT
TRBJ1-2,TRBV19,ASSTRSLYGYT
TRBJ2-5,TRBV9,ASSVASGQETQY
TRBJ2-3,TRBV5-6,ASGGEGATDTQY
TRBJ1-1,TRBV7-2,ASSSNAGAEAF
TRBJ1-3,TRBV21-1,AQPRALSGNTIY
TRBJ1-1,TRBV5-6,ASSLGLLGSRGGTEAF
TRBJ2-1,TRBV9,ASSVAGGGGSYNEQF
TRBJ1-1,TRBV4-1,ASSQDGYGDGNTEAF
TRBJ2-4,TRBV11-2,ASSWDSLAKNIQY
TRBJ1-1,TRBV30,AWGGGTEAF
TRBJ1-1,TRBV10-2,ATGQALGMTEAF
TRBJ1-2,TRBV7-9,ASSFTGTNGYT
TRBJ1-1,TRBV5-1,ASSLVDLGTEAF
TRBJ2-5,TRBV5-1,ASSLDPGQGPETQY
TRBJ2-7,TRBV6-1,ASSFLYEQY
TRBJ2-5,TRBV7-2,ASLPFAGRETQY
TRBJ2-3,TRBV9,ASSPKGLSTDTQY
TRBJ1-5,TRBV10-3,AISESGRGSNQPQH
TRBJ2-2,TRBV30,AWVGGTGNTGELF
TRBJ2-7,TRBV11-2,ASSTVVGGSPHEQY
TRBJ2-3,TRBV7-2,ASSLPARGRDTQY
TRBJ2-7,TRBV4-1,ASSQVEFYEQY
TRBJ1-6,TRBV5-1,ASRRAPTNSPLH
TRBJ2-7,TRBV6-1,ASSELPSLSVYEQY
TRBJ2-1,TRBV7-9,ASSLSLAGAHNEQF
TRBJ2-3,TRBV6-1,ASSEPPPDTQY